One sample yielded the 12 T cell receptor beta chains listed below, sequenced in a study of blood T cell repertoires in COVID-19 (dated by TCRdb to about 2020). Library preparation used the immunoSEQ multiplex PCR assay. TCRdb re-hosts the immuneACCESS table, in-frame sequences only. Its copies lack some clones; in the studies checked, an unresolved V gene accounts for under half of them, and the cause for the rest is not known. The sample profile shows approximately 400,000 clones; around 83% of them were found once. The ten largest clones add up to around 5.1% of the sample. The sample comprised PBMCs or T cells enriched from blood (not recorded which). These TCRs come from a woman aged 45-65 years who had recovered from COVID-19.

V and J are TRBV27 and TRBJ1-2; TRBD1 is a possible D gene (6 bases). Germline values: CDR1 MNHEY, CDR2 SMNVEV (reference sequence). CDR3 length: 20 amino acids. V lost 5 bases to trimming and J lost 2 bases, with 30 bases between them. The CDR3 sequence: CASSPKGGGFYPRVNYGYTF. CDR3 nucleotide sequence: TGTGCCAGCAGTCCCAAGGGCGGGGGCTTTTATCCCCGGGTGAACTATGGCTACACCTTC.

V usage is TRBV2 and J usage is TRBJ2-2; D call uncertain. In germline, CDR1 is SNHLY, CDR2 FYNNEI. This CDR3 region has 14 residues. V was cut by 2 bases and J by 4 bases, with 8 bases left in between. CDR3 region: CASSELTLTGELFF. The DNA of the CDR3 is TGTGCCAGCAGTGAACTAACTCTCACCGGGGAGCTGTTTTTT.

This clone was detected once. The chain recombines TRBV5-6 with TRBJ1-1; D remains ambiguous. The CDR3 extends over 14 amino acids. The germline V gene has CDR1 SGHDT and CDR2 YYEEEE. The ends were cut back, 6 bases at V and 2 bases at J, with 14 bases in the middle. CDR3 coding DNA: TGTGCCAGCAAACCAGGACTGAGTAACACTGAAGCTTTCTTT. Residues: CASKPGLSNTEAFF.

The chain employs TRBV7-9 and TRBJ2-3; 9 bases map to TRBD1. CDR1 is SEHNR, CDR2 FQNEAQ, per germline (reference sequence). V was pared by 5 bases and J by 2 bases, with 5 bases of the junction left unmatched. The CDR3 length is 15 residues. CDR3 DNA sequence: TGTGCCAGCAGCCAGGGACAGGGATCCACAGATACGCAGTATTTT. Its translation: CASSQGQGSTDTQYF.

The gene calls are TRBV10-3 and TRBJ2-2, with 9 bases that match TRBD1. The CDR3 is 13 residues long. V gave up 10 bases and J gave up 7 bases; unmatched junction bases: 7. CDR1 is ENHRY, CDR2 SYGVKD, per germline. The CDR3 DNA reads as TGTGCCACCCAACAGGGGGCTGGCGGGGAGCTGTTTTTT. Translating gives CATQQGAGGELFF.

The chain recombines TRBV27 with TRBJ2-5; tentatively, D is TRBD2 (5 bases). From germline, CDR1 is MNHEY and CDR2 SMNVEV (reference sequence). V lost 5 bases and J lost 5, with 21 bases in between. The CDR3 sequence is 16 residues long. This CDR3 reads CASSPLFLGRGETQYF. DNA of the CDR3: TGTGCCAGCAGTCCGCTCTTCCTCGGGCGAGGGGAGACCCAGTACTTC.

This clone was detected once. The chain couples TRBV5-1 to TRBJ2-2; TRBD1 aligns across 9 bases. The CDR3 extends over 15 amino acids. Looked up from germline, CDR1 is SGHRS and CDR2 is YFSETQ. The J segment lost 4 bases and the V segment lost 4 bases, leaving 5 bases of the junction unmatched. DNA for the CDR3: TGCGCCAGCAGCCAAGGGACAGGGCCCACCGGGGAGCTGTTTTTT. Protein sequence: CASSQGTGPTGELFF.

The chain recombines TRBV7-2 with TRBJ1-1, with TRBD1 matching 11 bases. The CDR3 covers 16 residues. Trimming cost V 2 bases and J 4 bases; bases outside gene matches: 6. From germline, CDR1 is SGHTA and CDR2 FQGNSA. The DNA for the CDR3 is TGTGCCAGCAGCTTATTCACCGGGACAGGGGGCACTGAAGCTTTCTTT. Encoded protein: CASSLFTGTGGTEAFF.

V is TRBV18 and J is TRBJ1-1; D not certain. The length of the CDR3 is 13 residues. CDR1 and CDR2 from the germline V gene are KGHSH and LQKENI. Trimming removed 4 bases at V and 0 bases at J, with 6 bases between. The CDR3 bases are TGTGCCAGCTCACTCAGGATGAACACTGAAGCTTTCTTT. Translated: CASSLRMNTEAFF.

This rearrangement joins TRBV6-1 to TRBJ1-5, with D unclear. The germline V gene has CDR1 MNHNS and CDR2 SASEGT. Trimming cost V 4 bases and J 0 bases, with 16 bases left between them. The CDR3 has 17 amino acids. The CDR3: CASSARDFIISNQPQHF. CDR3 nucleotide sequence: TGTGCCAGCAGTGCGCGAGATTTTATCATTAGCAATCAGCCCCAGCATTTT.

This chain links TRBV9 with TRBJ2-3; 8 bases align to TRBD2. Trimming took 3 bases from V and 2 from J; bases not matched to a gene: 2. The CDR3 covers 14 residues. Germline lookup yields CDR1 SGDLS and CDR2 YYNGEE. CDR3 sequence reads: CASSAGLATDTQYF. CDR3 sequence (DNA): TGTGCCAGCAGCGCAGGACTAGCCACAGATACGCAGTATTTT.

The genes are TRBV6-5 and TRBJ2-1, with 10 bases aligning to TRBD2. V was clipped by 0 bases and J by 4 bases; unmatched bases: 3. Germline V gives CDR1 MNHEY, CDR2 SVGAGI. This CDR3 contains 16 residues. The CDR3 region has the DNA TGTGCCAGCAGTTACTCCGGACTAGCGGCGTACAATGAGCAGTTCTTC. Amino acids: CASSYSGLAAYNEQFF.